This T cell receptor (beta chain) was obtained from a study of blood T cell repertoires in COVID-19. Overall study context: Acute-phase and convalescent COVID-19 samples originated in the United States, Italy and Spain. Sample material is recorded as cDNA or gDNA derived from T cells, B-cell-depleted T cells, or PBMCs.

Clones were read by immunoSEQ multiplex PCR, and TCRdb kept only the in-frame ones, dropping some. Among 160,000 or so clones listed, around 90% were seen once. The V and J ends lost 10 bases and 3 bases, in that order; junction bases with no gene match: 15. From germline, CDR1 is MNHEY and CDR2 SMNVEV (reference sequence). The CDR3 runs to 15 residues. Specimen: peripheral blood. The chain is built from TRBV27 and TRBJ2-7; 7 nucleotides agree with TRBD2. This TCR was recovered from a woman aged 45-65 years with acute or convalescent COVID-19. Here the CDR3 DNA reads TGTGCCACCTCATGGGCTAGCGGACTGTACTACGAGCAGTACTTC. Encoded protein: CATSWASGLYYEQYF.